The clone carrying this T cell receptor (beta chain) was recorded at least ten times. This record comes from a study of neurological immune-mediated disorders. Described time point: technical triplicate 3. From the 5' RACE reads, TCRdb called clonotypes with MiXCR, one entry per CDR3 protein. This table has under 45,000 distinct CDR3 sequences, about 22% appearing once. Germline CDR1 and CDR2: SGHRS and YFSETQ. The length of the CDR3 is 14 residues. J was trimmed by 3 bases and V by 3 bases; bases with no gene match: 5. This sequence originates from a man aged 55 to 70 with HTLV-1-associated myelopathy (HAM/TSP). V and J are TRBV5-1 and TRBJ2-7; TRBD1 matches 8 bases. The sample comprised PBMCs. The CDR3 sequence is CASSSGTGNYEQYF. In DNA, the CDR3 is TGCGCCAGCAGCTCGGGGACAGGAAACTACGAGCAGTACTTC.